Below are 7 T cell receptor beta chains sequenced from a single sample in a study of blood T cell repertoires in COVID-19. Produced via immunoSEQ multiplex PCR; TCRdb's table is partial and in-frame only. The profile shows more than 30,000 clones, approximately 94% of them singletons. Sequenced sample: peripheral blood. The receptors were sampled from a human donor with active COVID-19. The donor label of this sample is uncertain.

The chain carries TRBV3-1 (or the pseudogene TRBV3-2) and TRBJ2-1; 7 nucleotides line up with TRBD2. V gave up 4 bases and J gave up 5 bases; unmatched junction bases: 11. This CDR3 has 16 residues. Germline assignment: CDR1 LGHDT and CDR2 YNNKEL (reference sequence). The DNA for the CDR3 is TGTGCCAGCAGCCCATTTACTGGGCGGGGGAACAATGAGCAGTTCTTC. Amino acids: CASSPFTGRGNNEQFF.

The J gene is TRBJ2-7, the V gene TRBV7-6; 8 nucleotides agree with TRBD2. J was trimmed by 3 bases and V by 1 base; bases with no gene match: 5. The CDR3 is 15 amino acids. Germline V gene data show CDR1 as SGHVS and CDR2 as FNYEAQ. The DNA for the CDR3 is TGTGCCAGCAGCTTAGAGCCGGGAGGGCTCTACGAGCAGTACTTC. It is translated as CASSLEPGGLYEQYF.

This chain uses TRBV5-4 with TRBJ2-1; D gene unclear. V was clipped by 0 bases and J by 11 bases, with 6 bases between them. From germline, CDR1 is SGHNT and CDR2 YYREEE (reference sequence). The CDR3 has 11 amino acids. DNA of the CDR3: TGTGCCAGCAGCTTGGAAGACAAGCAGTTCTTC. This translates into CASSLEDKQFF.

In this sample, this clone turned up a few times. V usage is TRBV6-1 and J usage is TRBJ2-2, with no clear D. Germline CDR1 and CDR2: MNHNS and SASEGT. The CDR3 sequence is 17 residues long. Trimming removed 0 bases at V and 4 bases at J, with 15 bases between. CDR3 sequence reads: CASSEAMSPRSTGELFF. The CDR3 nucleotides are TGTGCCAGCAGTGAAGCCATGAGCCCTAGGTCCACCGGGGAGCTGTTTTTT.

This chain joins TRBV12-5 and TRBJ2-3; no firm D call. The V gene's germline CDR1 is LGHNT and CDR2 FRNRAP. Trimming removed 0 bases at V and 0 bases at J, with 19 bases between. This CDR3 is 19 amino acids long. The CDR3 DNA reads TGTGCTAGTGGTTTGGTACGGCTAGAGGCTGACTTTAGCACAGATACGCAGTATTTT. This codes for CASGLVRLEADFSTDTQYF.

The CDR3 region has the DNA TGTGCCAGCAGCTTAGCGGCGGGCTTGGGGTACGAGCAGTACTTC. Encoded protein: CASSLAAGLGYEQYF. The chain recombines TRBV11-2 with TRBJ2-7; D is possibly TRBD2 (5 bases). From germline, CDR1 is SGHAT and CDR2 FQNNGV. V lost 1 base, J lost 4 bases, and 14 bases lay in between. This CDR3 has 15 residues.

V gene TRBV11-3 combines with J gene TRBJ2-4; D possibly corresponds to TRBD1 (6 bases). The CDR3 totals 17 residues. Trimming cost V 0 bases and J 0 bases, with 12 bases left between them. The germline V gene has CDR1 SGHNT and CDR2 YENEEA. The DNA for the CDR3 is TGTGCCAGCAGCTTAGAGGCAGGGGTAGGAGCCAAAAACATTCAGTACTTC. Its protein is CASSLEAGVGAKNIQYF.